This T cell receptor beta chain was recovered during a study of OX40 agonist ivuxolimab in advanced cancers. Study background: The patients got ivuxolimab, which is an agonistic anti-OX40 (CD134) antibody. Age averaged roughly 60 years (range roughly 23 to 80), and 82.7% were male. Intravenous ivuxolimab was administered to patients every 2 weeks at 0.01 to 10 mg/kg.

As for this clone: Antigen: not known.

Germline values: CDR1 SEHNR, CDR2 FQNEAQ (reference sequence). V gave up 2 bases and J gave up 2 bases, with 6 bases separating them. The CDR3 consists of 13 residues. The study's findings and limits: The mean number of expanded clones was higher in CD8+ T cells than in CD4+.

The method was immunoSEQ multiplex PCR; TCRdb's version includes in-frame clones alone and lacks a portion of them. The table lists over 65,000 clones, approximately 86% of them singletons. This TCR derives from an adult with an advanced solid tumor such as melanoma, head and neck, liver or kidney cancer. Sequences were derived from CD4+ or CD8+ T cells sorted from blood, sampled in a trial of the OX40 agonist ivuxolimab. The chain joins TRBV7-9 to TRBJ1-2; D is undetermined. CDR3 sequence reads: CASSLPENYGYTF. The DNA for the CDR3 is TGTGCCAGCAGCTTACCAGAGAACTATGGCTACACCTTC.